The 31 T cell receptor beta chains in this list originate from one sample, sequenced in a study of liver allograft versus peripheral blood T cells. About the study: Comparisons were made between T cell receptor repertoires found in transplanted livers and those circulating in recipients' peripheral blood.

MiXCR, applied by TCRdb to the reads, yields one record per CDR3 protein. The table lists about 8,000 distinct CDR3 sequences, 18% of them singletons, with 3.5% to 4.5% in the top ten. The receptors were gathered from a human patient who had a liver transplant. Some T cells may originate from the graft donor.

By share, this clonotype counts as medium-sized. The rearrangement links TRBV6-5 to TRBJ2-5; the match to TRBD2 covers 9 bases. Germline V lookup: CDR1 MNHEY, CDR2 SVGAGI. Trimming at V came to 0 bases and at J to 7 bases, leaving 6 bases not matched to a gene. This CDR3 is 15 amino acids long. The CDR3 coding sequence is TGTGCCAGCAGTTACTCCGTAGCGGGAGCTTTGACCCAGTACTTC. Its translation is CASSYSVAGALTQYF.

This clonotype qualifies as medium-sized (0.01 to 0.1%). The gene calls are TRBV12-3 or TRBV12-4 and TRBJ1-1; no definite D call. Trimming removed 1 base at V and 0 bases at J, with 6 bases between. The CDR3 covers 14 residues. The CDR3 DNA is TGTGCCAGCAGTTTAGGGCGGATGAACACTGAAGCTTTCTTT. It codes for CASSLGRMNTEAFF.

This clonotype has just a few counts. The chain couples TRBV20-1 to TRBJ1-4, with D possibly TRBD1 on 5 matching bases. The CDR3 contains 14 residues. The germline V gene encodes CDR1 DFQATT and CDR2 SNEGSKA (reference sequence). With 1 base removed from V and 11 bases from J, the gap between germline ends came to 17 bases. The CDR3 DNA sequence: TGCAGTGCTAGAGTCAGGGACGGAGAAGCGAAACTGTTTTTT. It is translated as CSARVRDGEAKLFF.

This clonotype is medium-sized (0.01 to 0.1%) within its sample. The chain links TRBV18 to TRBJ2-7; 10 positions agree with TRBD2. The CDR3 spans 17 residues. Germline trimming cut 2 bases from V and 2 bases from J; bases unmatched to any gene: 9. Germline V gene sequence: CDR1 KGHSH, CDR2 LQKENI. The CDR3 spells CASSPTAIAGGPYEQYF. CDR3 in DNA: TGTGCCAGCTCACCAACAGCGATAGCGGGAGGCCCCTACGAGCAGTACTTC.

This clonotype was picked up many times. The genes are TRBV9 and TRBJ1-2; 8 nucleotides align to TRBD1. Germline V gene sequence: CDR1 SGDLS, CDR2 YYNGEE. The CDR3 sequence is 15 residues long. With 3 bases clipped from V and 6 bases from J, the junction kept 10 bases outside the gene matches. Here the CDR3 DNA reads TGTGCCAGCAGCGCGAGGGACAGGACCATCGATGGCTACACCTTC. It translates to CASSARDRTIDGYTF. The full variable domain, with the rest looked up from reference TRBV9 and TRBJ1-2, is DSGVTQTPKHLITATGQRVTLRCSPRSGDLSVYWYQQSLDQGLQFLIQYYNGEERAKGNILERFSAQQFPDLHSELNLSSLELGDSALYFCASSARDRTIDGYTFGSGTRLTVV.

This clonotype was seen more than once but under ten times. For the CDR3, the DNA is TGTGCCAGTGGGCCTGGTCAAACGGGCTACAATGAGCAGTTCTTC. This gives the protein CASGPGQTGYNEQFF. The chain couples TRBV19 to TRBJ2-1, with D unclear. The V gene lost 8 bases and the J gene lost 3 bases, with 17 bases spanning the gap. This CDR3 region has 15 residues. CDR1 and CDR2 (germline): LNHDA, SQIVND (reference sequence).

In its sample, this clonotype was seen a few times. V is TRBV20-1 and J is TRBJ1-1; 8 bases map to TRBD1. The CDR3 has 14 residues. The germline CDR1 and CDR2 sequences are DFQATT and SNEGSKA (reference sequence). V shed 3 bases, J shed 6 bases, and the junction held 9 bases outside the gene matches. The CDR3 protein is CSASNRGLRAEAFF. The CDR3 nucleotides are TGCAGTGCTAGTAACAGGGGGTTGAGAGCTGAAGCTTTCTTT.

Judged by abundance, this clonotype is medium-sized. The chain combines TRBV19 with TRBJ1-1; 8 bases match TRBD1. The J segment lost 5 bases and the V segment lost 4 bases, leaving 9 bases of the junction unmatched. The CDR3 runs to 15 residues. Germline lookup yields CDR1 LNHDA and CDR2 SQIVND (reference sequence). The CDR3 region has the DNA TGTGCCAGTAGTACACGGACAGGGAGGGGAACTGAAGCTTTCTTT. Its protein is CASSTRTGRGTEAFF. The full variable domain, its missing parts supplied by reference TRBV19 and TRBJ1-1, is DGGITQSPKYLFRKEGQNVTLSCEQNLNHDAMYWYRQDPGQGLRLIYYSQIVNDFQKGDIAEGYSVSREKKESFPLTVTSAQKNPTAFYLCASSTRTGRGTEAFFGQGTRLTVV.

Only a few counts were recorded for this clonotype. The chain's CDR3 is CASSFSGTDYGYTF. The CDR3 DNA is TGTGCCAGCAGCTTTTCCGGGACGGACTATGGCTACACCTTC. The gene calls are TRBV9 and TRBJ1-2; possible D gene TRBD1, 5 bases. CDR1 SGDLS and CDR2 YYNGEE come from the germline V gene. Between the trimmed V and J ends, which lost 4 bases and 3 bases, there was a span of 13 bases. The CDR3 spans 14 residues.

This clonotype is deemed medium-sized. The chain joins TRBV27 to TRBJ1-6; D perhaps matches TRBD1 (6 bases). Trimming stripped 5 bases from V and 7 bases from J, with 15 bases between. The CDR3 sequence is 15 residues long. CDR1 MNHEY and CDR2 SMNVEV come from the germline V gene (reference sequence). The CDR3 reads CASSTYREGNSPLHF. CDR3 nucleotides: TGTGCCAGCAGTACCTACAGGGAAGGCAATTCACCCCTCCACTTT.

V usage is TRBV28 and J usage is TRBJ2-7, with TRBD2 identical over 10 bases. Germline V lookup: CDR1 MDHEN, CDR2 SYDVKM. The V gene end was trimmed by 8 bases and the J gene end by 6 bases; junction bases not matched to a gene: 7. CDR3 length: 13 amino acids. CDR3 residues: CASYTSGKLEQYF. The CDR3 DNA is TGTGCCAGCTATACTAGCGGGAAGCTCGAGCAGTACTTC.

This clonotype occurred a few times. This rearrangement joins TRBV5-1 to TRBJ2-5, with 10 bases lining up with TRBD1. V lost 3 bases and J lost 5; bases outside the gene matches: 7. The CDR3 totals 15 residues. In germline, CDR1 is SGHRS, CDR2 YFSETQ. CDR3 bases: TGCGCCAGCAGCTCGGGGGACAGGGGTGCGGAGACCCAGTACTTC. It yields the protein CASSSGDRGAETQYF.

This clonotype has only a few counts. The chain carries TRBV13 and TRBJ2-7; perhaps D is TRBD1 or TRBD2 (5 bases each). V was clipped by 3 bases and J by 4 bases, with 16 bases between them. This CDR3 contains 15 residues. Per the germline V gene, CDR1 is PRHDT and CDR2 is FYEKMQ (reference sequence). The CDR3 DNA sequence: TGTGCCAGCAGCTTCGGGGCCACCGACTTATACGAGCAGTACTTC. It specifies CASSFGATDLYEQYF.

This clonotype was picked up many times. The J gene is TRBJ2-5, the V gene TRBV28, with TRBD1 identical over 10 bases. Germline V gene sequence: CDR1 MDHEN, CDR2 SYDVKM. The CDR3 extends over 14 amino acids. Trimming removed 4 bases from V and 4 bases from J; junction bases left unmatched: 3. This chain's CDR3 is CASSSWTGGETQYF. The CDR3 DNA reads as TGTGCCAGCAGTTCCTGGACAGGGGGAGAGACCCAGTACTTC. The whole variable domain, filled in from reference TRBV28 and TRBJ2-5, reads DVKVTQSSRYLVKRTGEKVFLECVQDMDHENMFWYRQDPGLGLRLIYFSYDVKMKEKGDIPEGYSVSREKKERFSLILESASTNQTSMYLCASSSWTGGETQYFGPGTRLLVL.

The chain joins TRBV30 to TRBJ2-1, with 12 bases aligning to TRBD2. The CDR3 spans 15 residues. The V gene's germline CDR1 is GTSNPN and CDR2 SVGIG (reference sequence). The V and J ends lost 1 base and 9 bases, in that order; junction bases with no gene match: 7. The CDR3 loop is CAWSASGRAIGEQFF. CDR3 in DNA: TGTGCCTGGAGTGCTAGCGGGAGGGCCATAGGTGAGCAGTTCTTC. Variable domain in full (rest from reference TRBV30 and TRBJ2-1): SQTIHQWPATLVQPVGSPLSLECTVEGTSNPNLYWYRQAAGRGLQLLFYSVGIGQISSEVPQNLSASRPQDRQFILSSKKLLLSDSGFYLCAWSASGRAIGEQFFGPGTRLTVL.

The genes are TRBV6-2 or TRBV6-3 and TRBJ2-7; D is uncertain. Germline CDR1 and CDR2: MNHEY and SVGEGT. The V and J ends lost 0 bases and 4 bases respectively, with 10 bases between them. The CDR3 extends over 14 amino acids. The CDR3 loop is CASSYSIPTYEQYF. The CDR3 DNA reads TGTGCCAGCAGTTACTCTATACCGACTTACGAGCAGTACTTC.

This clonotype is labeled medium-sized. The V call is TRBV6-6, the J call TRBJ2-1, with a tentative D call TRBD2 (7 bases). The CDR3 contains 17 residues. V lost 0 bases and J lost 3, with 15 bases in between. The V gene's germline CDR1 is MNHNY and CDR2 SVGAGI (reference sequence). CDR3: CASSYSGPGGVYNEQFF. The CDR3 coding sequence is TGTGCCAGCAGTTACTCGGGGCCGGGGGGCGTCTACAATGAGCAGTTCTTC.

This clonotype has at least ten counts. The chain recombines TRBV19 with TRBJ2-7; 7 nucleotides match TRBD1. In germline, CDR1 is LNHDA, CDR2 SQIVND (reference sequence). The CDR3 length is 16 residues. V was pared by 0 bases and J by 3 bases, with 8 bases of the junction left unmatched. This CDR3 reads CASSIDAGDSSYEQYF. CDR3 sequence (DNA): TGTGCCAGTAGTATAGACGCCGGGGACAGTAGCTACGAGCAGTACTTC.

DNA of the CDR3: TGTGCCAGTAGTATGACCCACAGGGGGTGGGACTATGGCTACACCTTC. This translates into CASSMTHRGWDYGYTF. This sequence joins TRBV19 and TRBJ1-2; 8 bases align to TRBD1. Germline CDR1 reads LNHDA; CDR2 reads SQIVND (reference sequence). J gave up 3 bases and V 3 bases, and 9 bases lay outside the gene matches. The CDR3 runs 16 residues.

This clonotype was picked up a small number of times. This chain links TRBV28 with TRBJ1-2; D gene ambiguous. The length of the CDR3 is 13 residues. The V gene lost 3 bases and the J gene lost 5 bases, with 10 bases spanning the gap. The germline V gene has CDR1 MDHEN and CDR2 SYDVKM. The CDR3: CASSLVAGYGYTF. The CDR3 coding sequence is TGTGCCAGCAGTTTGGTGGCAGGATATGGCTACACCTTC.

This clonotype was recorded a few times. CDR3 sequence: CASTHPDTSTAFF. CDR3 nucleotide sequence: TGTGCCAGCACCCACCCGGACACCAGTACGGCTTTCTTT. V and J are TRBV12-3 or TRBV12-4 and TRBJ1-1, with D possibly TRBD1 on 5 matching bases. This CDR3 region has 13 residues. V was cut by 7 bases and J by 11 bases, with 20 bases left in between.

By share, this clonotype ranks as medium-sized. The chain has TRBV27 and TRBJ2-5; 8 nucleotides line up with TRBD1. Germline CDR1 is MNHEY and CDR2 is SMNVEV (reference sequence). V lost 1 base, J lost 4 bases, and 5 bases stayed unmatched. The CDR3 runs 15 residues. The CDR3 region has the DNA TGTGCCAGCAGTTTATATGACAGGGGCGGAGAGACCCAGTACTTC. As protein: CASSLYDRGGETQYF.

By its share, this clonotype is medium-sized. The chain recombines TRBV6-1 with TRBJ2-2; possibly TRBD2 for D (6 bases). Germline V gene lookup returns CDR1 MNHNS and CDR2 SASEGT. Trimming took 11 bases from V and 2 from J, leaving 12 bases between them. The CDR3 covers 13 residues. The CDR3 spells CASGRDNTGELFF. Written as DNA, the CDR3 is TGTGCCTCCGGGCGGGATAACACCGGGGAGCTGTTTTTT.

This clonotype was recorded a few times. This sequence joins TRBV7-9 and TRBJ1-5, with TRBD1 identical over 8 bases. CDR3 length: 16 residues. The germline V gene encodes CDR1 SEHNR and CDR2 FQNEAQ (reference sequence). The J segment lost 4 bases and the V segment lost 3 bases, leaving 8 bases of the junction unmatched. The CDR3 region is CASSLGRDRGNQPQHF. The CDR3 nucleotides are TGTGCCAGCAGCTTGGGCCGAGACAGGGGTAATCAGCCCCAGCATTTT.

The chain is built from TRBV20-1 and TRBJ2-1, with D perhaps being TRBD1 or TRBD2 (6 bases each). The CDR3 is 15 residues long. Germline-derived CDR1 and CDR2 are DFQATT and SNEGSKA (reference sequence). The CDR3 region is CRESEGGARYNEQFF. CDR3 in DNA: TGCAGAGAGTCCGAGGGGGGCGCGAGGTACAATGAGCAGTTCTTC.

This clonotype was detected only a few times. The rearrangement links TRBV20-1 to TRBJ1-5; 8 positions agree with TRBD1. CDR3 length: 17 amino acids. Trimming at V came to 5 bases and at J to 0 bases, leaving 12 bases not matched to a gene. From germline, CDR1 is DFQATT and CDR2 SNEGSKA (reference sequence). The CDR3 DNA sequence: TGCAGTGCTCTTTCCCCTTTAGGACAGGGTAGCAATCAGCCCCAGCATTTT. Encoded protein: CSALSPLGQGSNQPQHF.

The chain uses TRBV20-1 and TRBJ2-5; 9 bases line up with TRBD2. This CDR3 has 15 residues. V trimming: 1 base; J trimming: 4 bases; junction bases outside the gene matches: 7. CDR1 and CDR2 (germline): DFQATT, SNEGSKA (reference sequence). For the CDR3, the DNA is TGCAGTGCTAGAGGCTCTAGCGGGGACCTAGAGACCCAGTACTTC. This gives the protein CSARGSSGDLETQYF.

This clonotype has a handful of counts. The chain recombines TRBV20-1 with TRBJ2-1; D possibly matches TRBD1 or TRBD2 (6 bases each). V shed 0 bases and J shed 3 bases, with 18 bases lying between them. CDR3 length: 17 residues. The germline V gene has CDR1 DFQATT and CDR2 SNEGSKA (reference sequence). CDR3 in DNA: TGCAGTGCTAGAGATGGGACTGGATTAGGGGGCTACAATGAGCAGTTCTTC. As protein: CSARDGTGLGGYNEQFF.

This clonotype was counted at least ten times. The CDR3 sequence is CASSLDIGEFSPLHF. The CDR3 coding sequence is TGTGCCAGCAGCCTGGACATTGGGGAGTTTTCACCCCTCCACTTT. The V call is TRBV27, the J call TRBJ1-6; D possibly corresponds to TRBD1 (5 bases). From germline, CDR1 is MNHEY and CDR2 SMNVEV (reference sequence). The CDR3 extends over 15 amino acids. The germline V and J ends were trimmed by 6 bases and 9 bases, with 18 bases remaining between them.

There are many counts of this clonotype. The chain joins TRBV28 to TRBJ2-3; no definite D call. V lost 1 base and J 1 base, leaving 12 bases between the germline ends. This CDR3 has 16 residues. Per the germline V gene, CDR1 is MDHEN and CDR2 is SYDVKM. The CDR3 DNA reads as TGTGCCAGCAGTTTATTGGGCCAGGTTGGCACAGATACGCAGTATTTT. Translating gives CASSLLGQVGTDTQYF. Combining the CDR3 with reference TRBV28 and TRBJ2-3 gives the whole variable domain DVKVTQSSRYLVKRTGEKVFLECVQDMDHENMFWYRQDPGLGLRLIYFSYDVKMKEKGDIPEGYSVSREKKERFSLILESASTNQTSMYLCASSLLGQVGTDTQYFGPGTRLTVL.

CDR3 DNA sequence: TGTGCCAGCAGTCTCAGCACAGATACGCAGTATTTT. The encoded protein is CASSLSTDTQYF. The chain is built from TRBV12-3 or TRBV12-4 and TRBJ2-3; no reliable D call. The germline V and J ends were trimmed by 5 bases and 0 bases, with 3 bases remaining between them. The CDR3 totals 12 residues.